The clone carrying this T cell receptor (beta chain) has just a few counts. Its cognate antigen is unknown. Every TCR cDNA molecule bore its own unique molecular identifier. TCRdb reprocessed the 5' RACE reads via MiXCR and lists one record per CDR3 protein. The sample records several thousand distinct CDR3 sequences, 27% being singletons. CDR1 and CDR2 from the germline V gene are SGHDT and YYEEEE. With V trimmed by 4 bases and J by 3 bases, 4 bases remained unmatched. The CDR3 runs to 14 residues. Time point meaning: sample taken at primary tumor resection. The donors were 65 to 85 patients with non-small cell lung cancer that was early-stage and untreated. Sequencing of whole RNA from tumor, nontumor lung or frozen PBMC involved no sorting. The entry originates in a study of spatial heterogeneity in lung cancer. Overall study findings and caveats: Counts of expanded alpha and beta TCRs within tumors tracked the tumor nonsynonymous mutation count. There was tracking of ubiquitous and regional nonsynonymous mutations by the respective counts of ubiquitous and regional expanded TCRs.

The chain combines TRBV5-6 with TRBJ2-1, with TRBD1 identical over 7 bases. The TCR was taken from a female donor with early-stage non-small cell lung cancer. The sample consisted of lung tumor tissue, taken at surgery. CDR3 coding DNA: TGTGCCAGCAGCGAGGACAGGAGCTACAATGAGCAGTTCTTC. This sequence encodes CASSEDRSYNEQFF.